This is a list of T cell receptor beta chains from one sample in a study of blood T cells in healthy people across ages. TCRdb reprocessed the 5' RACE reads via MiXCR and lists one record per CDR3 protein. Among 790,000 or so distinct CDR3 sequences listed, roughly 50% were seen once. Input material: blood. The source is a man aged 40-55 years in good health. CDR3s include the opening cysteine and the closing phenylalanine or tryptophan. A D gene is named only where the DNA matches it firmly. Not all rows give a size; the values are once, few, many and, for expanded clones, a class.

v_call	d_call	clone_size	cdr3_length	j_call	cdr3_aa	cdr3_nt
TRBV20-1	-	few	17	TRBJ1-1	CSASGQKPVLMNTEAFF	TGCAGTGCTAGCGGACAGAAACCCGTGCTTATGAACACTGAAGCTTTCTTT
TRBV3-1	-	-	15	TRBJ1-5	CASSQSLQGRQPQHF	TGTGCCAGCAGCCAGTCGCTCCAGGGTAGGCAGCCCCAGCATTTT
TRBV20-1	TRBD1	once	14	TRBJ2-7	CSARDRVDPYEQYF	TGCAGTGCTCGCGACAGGGTAGATCCCTACGAGCAGTACTTC
TRBV7-2	TRBD1	-	16	TRBJ1-2	CASSPLGQGVNYGYTF	TGTGCCAGCAGCCCGCTCGGGCAGGGGGTAAACTATGGCTACACCTTC
TRBV9	TRBD1	-	15	TRBJ2-5	CASSEGTGAYNEQYF	TGTGCCAGCAGCGAGGGGACAGGGGCCTACAATGAGCAGTACTTC
TRBV6-5	-	-	14	TRBJ1-2	CASSRSGEDYGYTF	TGTGCCAGCAGTAGGTCGGGTGAGGACTATGGCTACACCTTC
TRBV18	-	-	14	TRBJ1-2	CASSPTGRPYGYTF	TGTGCCAGCTCACCCACTGGGAGGCCCTATGGCTACACCTTC
TRBV6-5	-	-	14	TRBJ2-7	CASRLAQDFYEQYF	TGTGCCAGCAGGCTCGCGCAGGATTTCTACGAGCAGTACTTC
TRBV7-2	-	-	15	TRBJ2-3	CASSSGPGGPDTQYF	TGTGCCAGCAGCTCGGGACCCGGAGGGCCAGATACGCAGTATTTT
TRBV7-7	TRBD1	-	15	TRBJ2-3	CASSLTGTGTDTQYF	TGTGCTAGCAGCCTTACCGGGACAGGGACAGATACGCAGTATTTT
TRBV24-1	TRBD2	-	15	TRBJ2-1	CATSTGLAGRNEQFF	TGTGCCACCAGTACCGGACTAGCGGGCCGCAATGAGCAGTTCTTC
TRBV29-1	TRBD1	once	14	TRBJ1-2	CSVGPGQINYGYTF	TGCAGCGTTGGCCCGGGACAGATTAACTATGGCTACACCTTC
TRBV20-1	-	few	11	TRBJ1-2	CSARSGNGYTF	TGCAGTGCTAGGTCGGGGAATGGCTACACCTTC
TRBV28	TRBD2	few	17	TRBJ2-5	CASSFGLAGGIQETQYF	TGTGCCAGCAGTTTCGGACTAGCGGGAGGAATACAAGAGACCCAGTACTTC
TRBV15	-	-	13	TRBJ2-5	CATRYSGKETQYF	TGCGCCACCAGGTATTCGGGGAAAGAGACCCAGTACTTC
TRBV3-1	-	few	19	TRBJ2-7	CASSQEIPFRARMGYEQYF	TGTGCCAGCAGCCAAGAGATCCCTTTCCGAGCCAGAATGGGCTACGAGCAGTACTTC
TRBV29-1	-	-	11	TRBJ2-5	CSVEKARTQYF	TGCAGCGTTGAAAAGGCAAGGACCCAGTACTTC
TRBV4-2	-	few	19	TRBJ2-1	CASSQDSSYGQTLKNEQFF	TGTGCCAGCAGCCAAGATAGTAGTTACGGACAGACTCTGAAGAATGAGCAGTTCTTC
TRBV6-2/TRBV6-3	-	many	11	TRBJ1-2	CASSYGSRYTF	TGTGCCAGCAGTTACGGGTCGCGCTACACCTTC
TRBV4-2	TRBD2	-	15	TRBJ2-7	CASSQELGRGYEQYF	TGTGCCAGCAGCCAAGAATTGGGGAGGGGCTACGAGCAGTACTTC
TRBV28	-	-	15	TRBJ1-1	CASGSGGQRGTEAFF	TGTGCCAGCGGATCAGGCGGACAACGGGGGACTGAAGCTTTCTTT
TRBV6-1	TRBD2	few	19	TRBJ2-5	CASSTGTETSGRAGETQYF	TGTGCCAGCAGCACCGGGACAGAGACTAGCGGGAGGGCCGGAGAGACCCAGTACTTC
TRBV7-3	TRBD1	-	14	TRBJ1-2	CASSPRDRGSGYTF	TGTGCCAGCAGCCCAAGGGACAGGGGAAGTGGCTACACCTTC
TRBV20-1	-	once	14	TRBJ2-1	CSALPFISYNEQFF	TGCAGTGCCCTCCCCTTCATCTCCTACAATGAGCAGTTCTTC
TRBV5-1	-	-	13	TRBJ2-7	CASSLGGTQEQYF	TGCGCCAGCAGCTTAGGCGGGACTCAAGAGCAGTACTTC
TRBV5-1	-	-	12	TRBJ2-1	CASNTPYNEQFF	TGCGCCAGCAACACACCGTACAATGAGCAGTTCTTC
TRBV3-1	TRBD1	-	15	TRBJ2-7	CASSQGDRGGYEQYF	TGTGCCAGCAGCCAAGGGGACAGGGGAGGCTACGAGCAGTACTTC
TRBV20-1	TRBD1	once	14	TRBJ1-2	CSAIGTGDFYGYTF	TGCAGCGCGATAGGGACAGGGGATTTCTATGGCTACACCTTC
TRBV7-2	TRBD2	-	16	TRBJ2-3	CASSTEASGTTDTQYF	TGTGCCAGCAGTACAGAGGCTAGCGGGACAACAGATACGCAGTATTTT
TRBV3-1	-	-	15	TRBJ1-5	CASSQVRDSNQPQHF	TGTGCCAGCAGCCAAGTTAGAGATAGCAATCAGCCCCAGCATTTT
TRBV20-1	TRBD1	-	19	TRBJ2-1	CSARDFRGTGTGINNEQFF	TGCAGTGCTAGAGATTTTCGGGGGACCGGGACAGGGATTAACAATGAGCAGTTCTTC
TRBV12-3/TRBV12-4	-	-	12	TRBJ2-1	CASSGLANEQFF	TGTGCCAGCAGTGGACTGGCGAATGAGCAGTTCTTC
TRBV6-2/TRBV6-3	-	few	16	TRBJ2-2	CASSYLGFPEAGELFF	TGTGCCAGCAGTTACCTGGGGTTTCCTGAAGCCGGGGAGCTGTTTTTT
TRBV5-1	-	-	14	TRBJ2-5	CASSLVGPSETQYF	TGCGCCAGCAGCTTGGTGGGTCCGTCGGAGACCCAGTACTTC
TRBV20-1	-	few	16	TRBJ1-6	CSALPSPGGHNSPLHF	TGCAGTGCCCTCCCTTCACCCGGTGGGCATAATTCACCCCTCCACTTT
TRBV7-9	-	-	15	TRBJ2-1	CASSLGGPRGAKQFF	TGTGCCAGCAGCTTAGGAGGTCCACGGGGGGCCAAGCAGTTCTTC
TRBV6-5	TRBD1	-	14	TRBJ1-1	CASTLDRVSTEAFF	TGTGCCAGCACCTTGGACAGGGTGAGCACTGAAGCTTTCTTT
TRBV15	TRBD1	-	16	TRBJ2-1	CATSRPGQGLSNEQFF	TGTGCCACCAGCAGACCGGGACAGGGGTTGAGCAATGAGCAGTTCTTC
TRBV15	-	-	17	TRBJ1-4	CATSRERAGRLNEKLFF	TGTGCCACCAGCAGAGAGAGAGCGGGACGGCTTAATGAAAAACTGTTTTTT
TRBV2	-	-	14	TRBJ2-1	CASCFARVDNEQFF	TGTGCCAGCTGTTTTGCGCGGGTTGACAATGAGCAGTTCTTC
TRBV27	-	-	13	TRBJ2-7	CASSPHRAYEQYF	TGTGCCAGCAGTCCCCACAGGGCCTACGAGCAGTACTTC
TRBV21-1	-	few	17	TRBJ2-1	CASSKGGLTPSPYEQFF	TGTGCCAGCAGCAAAGGCGGTCTAACCCCATCACCCTATGAGCAGTTCTTC
TRBV20-1	TRBD1	-	15	TRBJ2-5	CSARTPGQGTHEQYF	TGCAGTGCTAGAACCCCGGGACAGGGTACCCATGAGCAGTACTTC
TRBV18	-	few	11	TRBJ2-7	CASSSGDEQYF	TGTGCCAGCTCCTCCGGAGACGAGCAGTACTTC